Listed here are 11 T cell receptor beta chains from one sample, sequenced in a study of long-term antiretroviral therapy in people with HIV. This was the immunoSEQ v3.0 assay at survey level. The method was immunoSEQ multiplex PCR; TCRdb's version includes in-frame clones alone and lacks a portion of them. Of roughly 15,000 clones listed, 80% to 90% are singletons. Sequencing used unsorted PBMCs, obtained 2.2 to 2.4 years before starting antiretroviral therapy. The source of these receptors is a woman in her thirties with HIV.

The V and J genes are TRBV11-2 and TRBJ2-7; tentatively, D is TRBD2 (5 bases). V was shortened by 5 bases and J by 3 bases, with 11 bases between the two germline ends. The CDR3 contains 13 residues. Germline loops: CDR1 SGHAT, CDR2 FQNNGV. The CDR3 reads CASSRGEVYEQYF. In DNA form, the CDR3 reads TGTGCCAGCAGCCGGGGAGAGGTCTACGAGCAGTACTTC.

The V gene is TRBV7-2, the J gene TRBJ2-1; 7 bases fit TRBD2. The CDR3 is made up of 15 amino acids. The J segment lost 5 bases and the V segment lost 2 bases, leaving 6 bases of the junction unmatched. The germline V gene has CDR1 SGHTA and CDR2 FQGNSA. The DNA of the CDR3 is TGTGCCAGCAGCTTAATAGCGGGTCAACACAATGAGCAGTTCTTC. This translates into CASSLIAGQHNEQFF.

The J gene is TRBJ2-3, the V gene TRBV6-5; no firm D call. The CDR3 runs 15 residues. CDR1 is MNHEY and CDR2 is SVGAGI in the germline V gene. V gave up 8 bases and J gave up 1 base, with 16 bases separating them. The CDR3 nucleotides read TGTGCCAGCGGGCCTATAGCTGTAGGCACAGATACGCAGTATTTT. As protein: CASGPIAVGTDTQYF.

V is TRBV9 and J is TRBJ2-2, with D perhaps being TRBD1 or TRBD2 (6 bases each). The CDR3 extends over 15 amino acids. The V gene lost 3 bases and the J gene lost 0 bases, with 9 bases spanning the gap. Germline CDR1 is SGDLS and CDR2 is YYNGEE. For the CDR3, the DNA is TGTGCCAGCAGCGCGGAGGGGGCGAACACCGGGGAGCTGTTTTTT. Its translation is CASSAEGANTGELFF.

V usage is TRBV10-3 and J usage is TRBJ1-6; the D gene is possibly TRBD1 (6 bases). V lost 4 bases, J lost 6 bases, and 16 bases lay in between. The CDR3 is 16 amino acids. CDR1 is ENHRY and CDR2 is SYGVKD in the germline V gene. In DNA form, the CDR3 reads TGTGCCATCAGTGGGACAGCGGTTTGGGGTAATTCACCCCTCCACTTT. Encoded protein: CAISGTAVWGNSPLHF.

The CDR3 reads CASSLEGTNGYTF. DNA of the CDR3: TGCGCCAGCAGCTTGGAAGGGACAAATGGCTACACCTTC. The J gene is TRBJ1-2, the V gene TRBV5-1; possible D gene TRBD1, 6 bases. Trimming took off 0 bases at V and 6 bases at J, with 9 bases between the two ends. The germline gives CDR1 SGHRS, CDR2 YFSETQ. The CDR3 loop spans 13 amino acids.

This sequence joins TRBV19 and TRBJ2-1; 9 nucleotides match TRBD2. J was trimmed by 4 bases and V by 8 bases; bases with no gene match: 6. CDR3 size: 14 residues. The V gene's germline CDR1 is LNHDA and CDR2 SQIVND (reference sequence). CDR3 DNA sequence: TGTGCCAGTGTGCGAGCGGGGGGATACAATGAGCAGTTCTTC. Translating it yields CASVRAGGYNEQFF.

This chain connects TRBV4-3 to TRBJ2-5, with 8 bases that match TRBD1. The CDR3 has 16 residues. Trimming took 0 bases from V and 6 from J; bases not matched to a gene: 9. Germline lookup yields CDR1 LGHNA and CDR2 YSLEER. CDR3 in DNA: TGCGCCAGCAGCCAAGATAGGTTTCAGGGGGCGAAGACCCAGTACTTC. Its protein is CASSQDRFQGAKTQYF.

The genes are TRBV28 and TRBJ1-1; the match to TRBD1 covers 8 bases. The CDR3 is 15 residues long. Germline V lookup: CDR1 MDHEN, CDR2 SYDVKM. J was trimmed by 0 bases and V by 2 bases; bases with no gene match: 2. The CDR3 DNA reads TGTGCCAGCAGTTTAGTGGACAGGGTGAACACTGAAGCTTTCTTT. This codes for CASSLVDRVNTEAFF.

The V call is TRBV4-3, the J call TRBJ2-1; TRBD2 matches at 8 bases. The ends lost 0 bases at V and 2 bases at J; junction bases unmatched: 6. Germline CDR1 and CDR2: LGHNA and YSLEER. This CDR3 comprises 17 residues. This chain's CDR3 is CASSQDAGGSTYNEQFF. Written as DNA, the CDR3 is TGCGCCAGCAGCCAAGATGCGGGGGGCTCTACCTACAATGAGCAGTTCTTC.

J is TRBJ1-1 and V is TRBV18; TRBD1 might be the D (5 bases). Germline assignment: CDR1 KGHSH and CDR2 LQKENI. CDR3 size: 15 residues. V was pared by 3 bases and J by 3 bases, with 14 bases between. CDR3 sequence reads: CASSPGWGLHTEAFF. In DNA form, the CDR3 reads TGTGCCAGCTCACCTGGTTGGGGACTTCACACTGAAGCTTTCTTT. Based on the CDR3 plus reference TRBV18 and TRBJ1-1, the full variable domain is NAGVMQNPRHLVRRRGQEARLRCSPMKGHSHVYWYRQLPEEGLKFMVYLQKENIIDESGMPKERFSAEFPKEGPSILRIQQVVRGDSAAYFCASSPGWGLHTEAFFGQGTRLTVV.